This T cell receptor beta chain was recorded in a study of graft-versus-host responses after intestinal transplantation. The overall study: Among the recipients, transplants were multivisceral, liver-intestinal, or isolated intestinal. Findings of the study overall: High graft-versus-host to host-versus-graft clonal ratios were found in allografts of patients who had graft-donor T cell macrochimerism.

On this clone itself: Its matching antigen is unknown.

The method was immunoSEQ multiplex PCR; TCRdb's version includes in-frame clones alone and lacks a portion of them. The data show approximately 97,000 clones, with 91% seen just once and over 0.15% held by the top ten. Material: unstimulated CD4+ T cells sorted from spleen or lymph node cells, obtained before transplant. The TCR comes from a human donor who was the organ donor for an intestinal transplant.

In DNA form, the CDR3 reads TGCGCCAGCAGCTCGGAAGGGGGCGGCTACACCTTC. It is translated as CASSSEGGGYTF. The rearrangement links TRBV5-1 to TRBJ1-2, with TRBD1 matching 7 bases. V shed 3 bases, J shed 8 bases, and the junction held 4 bases outside the gene matches. The germline V gene has CDR1 SGHRS and CDR2 YFSETQ. This CDR3 has 12 amino acids. The whole variable domain, remainder taken from reference TRBV5-1 and TRBJ1-2, is KAGVTQTPRYLIKTRGQQVTLSCSPISGHRSVSWYQQTPGQGLQFLFEYFSETQRNKGNFPGRFSGRQFSNSRSEMNVSTLELGDSALYLCASSSEGGGYTFGSGTRLTVV.